This T cell receptor beta chain emerged from a study of blood T cell repertoires in COVID-19. Study-wide background: Donors in the United States, Italy and Spain gave samples during acute or convalescent COVID-19.

V shed 6 bases, J shed 5 bases, and the junction held 9 bases outside the gene matches. Germline assignment: CDR1 LNHDA and CDR2 SQIVND (reference sequence). This CDR3 region has 14 residues. Measured with immunoSEQ multiplex PCR; TCRdb has only the in-frame clones, and not every one. The sample has some 150,000 clones; around 83% are singletons. This clone was observed a handful of times. The rearrangement links TRBV19 to TRBJ2-5; 7 bases fit TRBD1. The sequence was collected from a woman in her forties or fifties with acute or convalescent COVID-19. The sequencing sample was made of peripheral blood. The CDR3 loop reads CASSQSGGRETQYF. As DNA, the CDR3 is TGTGCCAGTAGCCAATCAGGGGGACGGGAGACCCAGTACTTC.